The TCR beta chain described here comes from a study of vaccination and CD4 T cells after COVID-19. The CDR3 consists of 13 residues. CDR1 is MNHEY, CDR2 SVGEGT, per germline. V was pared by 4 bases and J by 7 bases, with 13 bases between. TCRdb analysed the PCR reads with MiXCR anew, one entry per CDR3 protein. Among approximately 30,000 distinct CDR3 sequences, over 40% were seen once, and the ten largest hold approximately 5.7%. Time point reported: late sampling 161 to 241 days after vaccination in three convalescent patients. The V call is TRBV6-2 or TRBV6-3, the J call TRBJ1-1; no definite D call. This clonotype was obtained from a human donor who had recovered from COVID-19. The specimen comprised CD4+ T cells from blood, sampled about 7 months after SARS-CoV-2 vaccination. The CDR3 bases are TGTGCCAGCAGTTTTGGTTCTGGGTATGAAGCTTTCTTT. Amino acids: CASSFGSGYEAFF.